This TCR beta chain is drawn from a study of technical replicates of blood from several donors (dated by TCRdb to about 2017). Preparation of the library involved the immunoSEQ multiplex PCR assay. The source is immuneACCESS, and TCRdb retained only in-frame sequences with V and J called. Part of the clones is not carried over; for the studies checked, unresolved V genes explain less than half of this, and the remainder is unexplained. The table for this sample lists around 68,000 clones; 95% to 98% of them were counted only once. Together, the top ten hold about 0.31% of the sample. Looking up the germline V gene (reference sequence) yields CDR1 LNHDA and CDR2 SQIVND. The junction shows trimming of 3 bases on V and 4 bases on J, plus 11 bases between the germline ends. From its cysteine to its phenylalanine, the CDR3 spans 14 amino acids. Only CDR3 DNA remains: 42 bases, in frame from the first base.

A remark on this clone: Its target antigen remains unknown. No quality values exist for individual bases; no much larger clone is one base distant.

What was sequenced was T cells isolated from PBMCs. Recombination joined TRBV19 with TRBJ2-3, with a weak D call of TRBD2 (6 bases match). This receptor was identified in a human donor in good health. The CDR3 has the sequence CASSIGSPADTQYF. The DNA reads as follows: TGTGCCAGTAGTATCGGGAGTCCCGCAGATACGCAGTATTTT.